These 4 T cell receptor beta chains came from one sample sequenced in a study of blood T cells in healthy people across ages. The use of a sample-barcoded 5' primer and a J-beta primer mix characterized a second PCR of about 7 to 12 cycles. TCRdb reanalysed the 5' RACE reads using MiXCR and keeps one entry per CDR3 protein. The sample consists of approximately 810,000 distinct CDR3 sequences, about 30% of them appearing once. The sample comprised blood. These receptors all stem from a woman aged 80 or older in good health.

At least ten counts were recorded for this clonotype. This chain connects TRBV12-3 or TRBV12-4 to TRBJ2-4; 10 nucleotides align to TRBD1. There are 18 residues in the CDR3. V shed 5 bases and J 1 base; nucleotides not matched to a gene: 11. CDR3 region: CASSPHPGQGMAKNIQYF. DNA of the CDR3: TGTGCCAGCAGTCCACACCCGGGACAGGGGATGGCCAAAAACATTCAGTACTTC.

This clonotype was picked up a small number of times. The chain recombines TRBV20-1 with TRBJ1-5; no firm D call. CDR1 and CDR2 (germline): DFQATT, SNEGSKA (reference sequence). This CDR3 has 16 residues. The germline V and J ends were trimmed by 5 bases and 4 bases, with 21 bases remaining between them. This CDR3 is CSAAGYTETLNQPQHF. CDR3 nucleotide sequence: TGCAGTGCTGCAGGCTACACAGAAACTTTAAATCAGCCCCAGCATTTT.

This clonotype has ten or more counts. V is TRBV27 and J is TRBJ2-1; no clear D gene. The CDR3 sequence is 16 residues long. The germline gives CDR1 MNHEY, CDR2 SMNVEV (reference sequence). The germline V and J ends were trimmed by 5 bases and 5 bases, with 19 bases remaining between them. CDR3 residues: CASSPGRGFPHNEQFF. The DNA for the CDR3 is TGTGCCAGCAGTCCCGGCCGTGGCTTTCCCCACAATGAGCAGTTCTTC.

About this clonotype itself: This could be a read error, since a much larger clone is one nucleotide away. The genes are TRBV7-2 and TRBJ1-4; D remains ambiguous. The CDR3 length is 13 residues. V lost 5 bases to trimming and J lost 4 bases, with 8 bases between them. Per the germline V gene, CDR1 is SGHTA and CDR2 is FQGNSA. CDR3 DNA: TGTGCCAGCAGCGCAGACCATAATGAAAAACTGTTTTTT. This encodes CASSADHNEKLFF. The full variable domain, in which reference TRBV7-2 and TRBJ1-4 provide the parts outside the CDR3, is GAGVSQSPSNKVTEKGKDVELRCDPISGHTALYWYRQSLGQGLEFLIYFQGNSAPDKSGLPSDRFSAERTGGSVSTLTIQRTQQEDSAVYLCASSADHNEKLFFGSGTQLSVL.